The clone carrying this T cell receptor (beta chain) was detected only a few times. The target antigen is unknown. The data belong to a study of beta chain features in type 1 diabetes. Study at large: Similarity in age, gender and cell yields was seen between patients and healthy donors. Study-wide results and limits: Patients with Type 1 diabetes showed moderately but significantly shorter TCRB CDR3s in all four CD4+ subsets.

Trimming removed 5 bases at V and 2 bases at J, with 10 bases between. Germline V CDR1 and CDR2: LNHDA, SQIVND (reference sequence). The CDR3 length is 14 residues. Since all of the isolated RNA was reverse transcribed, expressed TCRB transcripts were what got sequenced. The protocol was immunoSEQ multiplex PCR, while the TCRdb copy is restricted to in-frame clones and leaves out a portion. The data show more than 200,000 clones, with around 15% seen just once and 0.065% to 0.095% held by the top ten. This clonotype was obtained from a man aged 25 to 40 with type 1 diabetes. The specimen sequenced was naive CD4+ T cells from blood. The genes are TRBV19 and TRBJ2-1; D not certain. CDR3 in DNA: TGTGCCAGTAGTGGGTGGCACGCCTACAATGAGCAGTTCTTC. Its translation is CASSGWHAYNEQFF.